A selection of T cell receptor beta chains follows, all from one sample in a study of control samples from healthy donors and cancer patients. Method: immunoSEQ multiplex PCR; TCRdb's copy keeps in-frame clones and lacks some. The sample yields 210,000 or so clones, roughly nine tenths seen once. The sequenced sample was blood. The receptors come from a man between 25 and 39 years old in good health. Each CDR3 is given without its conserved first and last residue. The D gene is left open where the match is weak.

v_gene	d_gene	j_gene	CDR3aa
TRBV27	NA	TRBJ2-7	ASSYGGPTYEQY
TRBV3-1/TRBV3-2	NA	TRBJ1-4	ASSQDSPGGGNEKLF
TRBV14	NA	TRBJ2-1	ASSQDWTFSYNEQF
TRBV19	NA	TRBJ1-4	ASSTRQAPNEKLF
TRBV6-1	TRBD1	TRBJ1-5	ASSEARLGTGNGNQPQH
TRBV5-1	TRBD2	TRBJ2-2	ASSSAGTSGGLSNTGELF
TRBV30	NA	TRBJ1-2	AWSRTNYGYT
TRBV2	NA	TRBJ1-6	ASRRGAEANSPLH
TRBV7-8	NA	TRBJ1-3	ASSRDGYSGNTIY
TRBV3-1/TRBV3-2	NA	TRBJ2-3	ASSESTDTQY
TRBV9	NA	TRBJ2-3	ASSVGTSYGTDTQY
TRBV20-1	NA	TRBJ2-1	SALTGNEQF
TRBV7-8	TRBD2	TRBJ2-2	ASSLARGLPSRELF
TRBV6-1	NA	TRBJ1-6	ASREGQRNSPLH
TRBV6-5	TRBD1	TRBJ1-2	ASSPPGGMGYT
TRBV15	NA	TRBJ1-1	ATSPDLNMNTEAF
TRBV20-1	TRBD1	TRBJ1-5	SASRQGGNQPQH
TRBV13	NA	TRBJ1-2	ASSLGGAYGYT
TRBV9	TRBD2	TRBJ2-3	ASSDPLGAGGGTDTQY
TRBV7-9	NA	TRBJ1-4	ASSLGNRIEKLF
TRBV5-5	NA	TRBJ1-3	ASSPQFSGNTIY
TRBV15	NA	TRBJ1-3	ATSRDKDSSGNTIY
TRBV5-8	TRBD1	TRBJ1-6	ASRWDRASYNNSPLH
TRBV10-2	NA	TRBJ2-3	ASALIGPDTQY
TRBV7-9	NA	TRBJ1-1	ASTSGTKNTEAF
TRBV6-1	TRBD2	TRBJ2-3	ASSEAPGGLAGYTDTQY
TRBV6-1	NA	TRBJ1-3	ASSEGLVSGNTIY
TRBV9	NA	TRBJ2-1	ASSAIAGAHGFGNEQF
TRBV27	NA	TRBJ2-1	ASSKLGPNNEQF
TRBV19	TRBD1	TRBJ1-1	ASSISDRGLAEAF
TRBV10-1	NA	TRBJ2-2	ASSETWTGELF
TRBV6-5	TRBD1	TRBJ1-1	ASRDDRAHNTEAF
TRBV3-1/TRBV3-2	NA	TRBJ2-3	ASSQGGLPRDTQY
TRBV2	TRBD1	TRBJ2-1	ASSLSGQGISEQF
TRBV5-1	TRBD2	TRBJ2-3	ASSFVGLAMDTQY
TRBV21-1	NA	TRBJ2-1	ASRWGETYNEQF
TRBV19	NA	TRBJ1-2	ASNRKDMRANYGYT
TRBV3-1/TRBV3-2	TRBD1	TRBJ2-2	ASSHADRGSTGELF
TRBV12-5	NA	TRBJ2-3	ASGSGGTDTQY
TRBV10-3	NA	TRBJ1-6	AISESQEGSPLH
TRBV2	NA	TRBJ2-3	ASKIQGRLTDTQY